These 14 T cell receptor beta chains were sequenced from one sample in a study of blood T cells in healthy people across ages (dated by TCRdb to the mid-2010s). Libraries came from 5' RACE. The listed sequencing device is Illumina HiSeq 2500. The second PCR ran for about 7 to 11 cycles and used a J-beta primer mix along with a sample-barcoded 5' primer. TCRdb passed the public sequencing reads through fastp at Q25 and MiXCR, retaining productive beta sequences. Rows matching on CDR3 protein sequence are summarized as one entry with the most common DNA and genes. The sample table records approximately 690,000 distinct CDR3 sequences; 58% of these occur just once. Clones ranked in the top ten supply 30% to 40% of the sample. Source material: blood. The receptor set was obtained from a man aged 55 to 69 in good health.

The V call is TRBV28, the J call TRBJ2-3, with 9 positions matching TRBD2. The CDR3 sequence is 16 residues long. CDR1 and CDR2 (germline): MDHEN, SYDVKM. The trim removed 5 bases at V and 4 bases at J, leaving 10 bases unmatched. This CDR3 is CASSPSAGGRADTQYF. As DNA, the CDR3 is TGTGCCAGCAGTCCCTCAGCGGGGGGCAGGGCAGATACGCAGTATTTT.

The CDR3 region has the DNA TGCAGTGCTAGAAAACCAGGGGGCTATAATTCACCCCTCCACTTT. It encodes CSARKPGGYNSPLHF. The chain has TRBV20-1 and TRBJ1-6; 7 positions match TRBD1. CDR3 length: 15 residues. Germline V gene lookup returns CDR1 DFQATT and CDR2 SNEGSKA (reference sequence). Losses at the gene ends were 2 bases for V and 3 bases for J; bases not matched to a gene: 4.

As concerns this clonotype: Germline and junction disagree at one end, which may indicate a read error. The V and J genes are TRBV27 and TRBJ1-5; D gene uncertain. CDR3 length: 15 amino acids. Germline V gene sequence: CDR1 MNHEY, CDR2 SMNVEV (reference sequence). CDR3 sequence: CTSSPLPRDYQPQHF. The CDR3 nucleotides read TGCACCAGCAGTCCCCTCCCGAGGGATTATCAGCCCCAGCATTTT.

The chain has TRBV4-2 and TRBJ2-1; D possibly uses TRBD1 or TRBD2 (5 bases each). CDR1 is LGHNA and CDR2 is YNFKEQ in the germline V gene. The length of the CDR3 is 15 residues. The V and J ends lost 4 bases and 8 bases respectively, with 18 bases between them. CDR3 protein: CASSLAGTVGHEQFF. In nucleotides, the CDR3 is TGTGCCAGCAGCCTCGCCGGGACGGTAGGCCATGAGCAGTTCTTC.

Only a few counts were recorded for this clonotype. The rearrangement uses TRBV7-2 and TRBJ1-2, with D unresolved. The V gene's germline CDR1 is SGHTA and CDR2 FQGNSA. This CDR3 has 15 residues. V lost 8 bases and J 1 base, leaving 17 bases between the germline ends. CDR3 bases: TGTGCCAGCCGGCCCCCAGGATACCTTAACTATGGCTACACCTTC. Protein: CASRPPGYLNYGYTF.

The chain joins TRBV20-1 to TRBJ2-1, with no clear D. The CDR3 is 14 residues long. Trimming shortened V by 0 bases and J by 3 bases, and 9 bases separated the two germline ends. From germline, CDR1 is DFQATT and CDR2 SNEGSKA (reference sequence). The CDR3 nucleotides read TGCAGTGCTAGAGACCCCCTTCGCTACAATGAGCAGTTCTTC. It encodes CSARDPLRYNEQFF.

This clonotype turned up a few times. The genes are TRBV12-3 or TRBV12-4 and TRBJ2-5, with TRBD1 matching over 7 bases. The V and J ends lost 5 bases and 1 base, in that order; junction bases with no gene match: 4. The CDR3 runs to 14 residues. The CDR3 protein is CASSPGDSQETQYF. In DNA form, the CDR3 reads TGTGCCAGCAGTCCAGGGGACAGCCAAGAGACCCAGTACTTC.

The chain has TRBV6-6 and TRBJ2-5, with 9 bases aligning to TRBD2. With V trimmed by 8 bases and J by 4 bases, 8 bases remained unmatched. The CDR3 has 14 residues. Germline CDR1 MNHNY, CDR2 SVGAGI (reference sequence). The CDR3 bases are TGTGCCAGCGCCCAAAGCGGGGGGAGAGAGACCCAGTACTTC. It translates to CASAQSGGRETQYF.

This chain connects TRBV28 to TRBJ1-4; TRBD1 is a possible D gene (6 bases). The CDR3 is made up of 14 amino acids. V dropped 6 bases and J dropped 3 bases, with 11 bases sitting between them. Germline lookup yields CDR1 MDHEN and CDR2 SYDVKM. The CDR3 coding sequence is TGTGCCAGCAGCGGGGGCACGGCTAATGAAAAACTGTTTTTT. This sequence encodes CASSGGTANEKLFF.

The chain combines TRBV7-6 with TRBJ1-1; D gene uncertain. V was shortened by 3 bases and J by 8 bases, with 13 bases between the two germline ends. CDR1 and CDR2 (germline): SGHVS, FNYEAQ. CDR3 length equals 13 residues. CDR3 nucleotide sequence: TGTGCCAGCAGCTTTTCGGATGGCAGGGAAGCTTTCTTT. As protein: CASSFSDGREAFF.

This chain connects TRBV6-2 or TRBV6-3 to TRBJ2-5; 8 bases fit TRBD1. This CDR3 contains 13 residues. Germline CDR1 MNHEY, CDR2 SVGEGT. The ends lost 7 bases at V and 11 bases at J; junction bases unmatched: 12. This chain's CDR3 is CASKRTGRNEQYF. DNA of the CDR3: TGTGCCAGCAAAAGGACAGGGCGCAATGAGCAGTACTTC.

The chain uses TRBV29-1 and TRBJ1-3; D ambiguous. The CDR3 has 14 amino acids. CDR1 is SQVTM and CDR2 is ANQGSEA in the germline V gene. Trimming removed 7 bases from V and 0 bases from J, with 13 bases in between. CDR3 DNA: TGCAGCGGACTCAAGACTGACTCTGGAAACACCATATATTTT. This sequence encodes CSGLKTDSGNTIYF.

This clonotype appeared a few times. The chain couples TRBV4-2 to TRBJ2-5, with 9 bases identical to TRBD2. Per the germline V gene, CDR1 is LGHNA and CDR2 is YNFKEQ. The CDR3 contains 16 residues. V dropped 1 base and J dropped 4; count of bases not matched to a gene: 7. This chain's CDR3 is CASSQVGGGAPETQYF. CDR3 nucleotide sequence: TGTGCCAGCAGCCAAGTTGGCGGGGGGGCCCCAGAGACCCAGTACTTC.

The CDR3 loop reads CASPDRDDEQFF. The CDR3 DNA sequence: TGTGCCAGCCCAGACAGGGATGATGAGCAGTTCTTC. The chain uses TRBV28 and TRBJ2-1; TRBD1 matches 7 bases. V lost 8 bases to trimming and J lost 8 bases; unmatched junction nucleotides: 6. CDR1 is MDHEN and CDR2 is SYDVKM in the germline V gene. The CDR3 runs 12 residues. The complete variable domain, with remaining parts taken from reference TRBV28 and TRBJ2-1, reads DVKVTQSSRYLVKRTGEKVFLECVQDMDHENMFWYRQDPGLGLRLIYFSYDVKMKEKGDIPEGYSVSREKKERFSLILESASTNQTSMYLCASPDRDDEQFFGPGTRLTVL.